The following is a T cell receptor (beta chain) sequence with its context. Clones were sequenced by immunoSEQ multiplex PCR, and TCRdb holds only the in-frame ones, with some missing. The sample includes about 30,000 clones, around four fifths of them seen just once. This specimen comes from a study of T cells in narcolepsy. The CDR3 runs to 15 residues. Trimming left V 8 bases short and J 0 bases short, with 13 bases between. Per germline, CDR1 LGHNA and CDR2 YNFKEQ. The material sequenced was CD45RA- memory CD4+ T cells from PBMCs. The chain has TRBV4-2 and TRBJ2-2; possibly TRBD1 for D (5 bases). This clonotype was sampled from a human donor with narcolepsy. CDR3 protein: CASGHRSSNTGELFF. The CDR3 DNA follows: TGTGCCAGCGGTCACAGGTCCTCGAACACCGGGGAGCTGTTTTTT.